The present T cell receptor (beta chain) was sequenced within a study of blood T cells in healthy people across ages. The length of the CDR3 is 14 residues. Germline CDR1 is LGHDT and CDR2 is YNNKEL (reference sequence). The ends lost 0 bases at V and 15 bases at J; junction bases unmatched: 9. For the second PCR, which ran for 7 to 11 cycles, a sample-barcoded 5' primer and a J-beta primer mix were used. MiXCR, applied by TCRdb to the 5' RACE reads, yields one record per CDR3 protein. Of 1.5 million to 2 million distinct CDR3 sequences detected, under 30% appear once; the ten largest clones hold roughly 8%.

The sample consisted of blood. The clonotype originates from a woman in her twenties or thirties in good health. The chain employs TRBV3-1 and TRBJ2-2; 8 bases are a match to TRBD2. The CDR3 DNA sequence: TGTGCCAGCAGCCAAGATAAAGGGCATAGCGGGATGTTTTTT. Its protein product is CASSQDKGHSGMFF.